This entry lists 24 T cell receptor beta chains sequenced from one sample in a study of blood T cell repertoires in COVID-19. Assay: immunoSEQ multiplex PCR; the TCRdb copy retains only in-frame clones and omits some. This sample yields a few hundred thousand clones, of which almost 85% are seen a single time; approximately 7.9% belongs to the top ten. Sequenced input: peripheral blood. The receptors originated from a human donor in a cohort sampled during active COVID-19.

The chain couples TRBV6-5 to TRBJ1-3, with 8 bases lining up with TRBD1. Per germline, CDR1 MNHEY and CDR2 SVGAGI. The V and J ends lost 6 bases and 3 bases, in that order; junction bases with no gene match: 7. The CDR3 length is 15 residues. CDR3 residues: CASSDQGAVGNTIYF. Written as DNA, the CDR3 is TGTGCCAGCAGCGATCAGGGGGCAGTTGGAAACACCATATATTTT.

This clone occurred a few times. The chain links TRBV4-2 to TRBJ1-6; a weak D match, TRBD1 (6 bases). This CDR3 region has 18 residues. Trimming stripped 3 bases from V and 8 bases from J, with 23 bases between. Germline V gene lookup returns CDR1 LGHNA and CDR2 YNFKEQ. As DNA, the CDR3 is TGTGCCAGCAGCCATAACACACAGGGACCAAATTCCGATTCACCCCTCCACTTT. Translated: CASSHNTQGPNSDSPLHF.

This chain links TRBV7-6 with TRBJ2-7; 8 bases fit TRBD1. The V segment lost 5 bases and the J segment 4 bases; nucleotides outside the gene matches: 1. Per germline, CDR1 SGHVS and CDR2 FNYEAQ. This CDR3 spans 12 amino acids. The CDR3: CASSRQGYEQYF. The CDR3 nucleotides read TGTGCCAGCAGCCGACAGGGGTACGAGCAGTACTTC.

V is TRBV24-1 and J is TRBJ1-1; no definite D call. V shed 9 bases and J shed 0 bases, with 13 bases lying between them. This CDR3 contains 14 residues. CDR1 and CDR2 from the germline V gene are KGHDR and SFDVKD. CDR3 sequence reads: CATEDYAMNTEAFF. The CDR3 coding sequence is TGTGCCACCGAAGACTATGCAATGAACACTGAAGCTTTCTTT.

This chain connects TRBV5-1 to TRBJ2-7; 8 bases fit TRBD2. The CDR3 is 14 amino acids. CDR1 and CDR2 from the germline V gene are SGHRS and YFSETQ. With V trimmed by 3 bases and J by 4 bases, 6 bases remained unmatched. The CDR3 nucleotides read TGCGCCAGCAGCTGGTTAGCGGGGAGTTACGAGCAGTACTTC. Its translation: CASSWLAGSYEQYF.

This clone appeared a few times. This chain links TRBV6-6 with TRBJ1-5; 7 bases fit TRBD1. CDR1 is MNHNY and CDR2 is SVGAGI in the germline V gene (reference sequence). V gave up 6 bases and J gave up 2 bases; unmatched junction bases: 7. The CDR3 totals 15 residues. The CDR3 sequence: CASSQGGIGNQPQHF. The CDR3 DNA reads as TGTGCCAGCAGCCAGGGGGGTATAGGCAATCAGCCCCAGCATTTT.

This clone has just a few counts. The chain employs TRBV7-9 and TRBJ2-1, with a weak D call TRBD1 (6 bases). The germline V gene has CDR1 SEHNR and CDR2 FQNEAQ (reference sequence). CDR3 length: 15 amino acids. The V gene lost 5 bases and the J gene lost 0 bases, with 11 bases spanning the gap. CDR3: CASSPGHISYNEQFF. The CDR3 region has the DNA TGTGCCAGCAGCCCGGGACACATCTCCTACAATGAGCAGTTCTTC.

This clone was seen a handful of times. The genes are TRBV7-9 and TRBJ2-7; D gene unclear. V was shortened by 5 bases and J by 3 bases, with 5 bases between the two germline ends. The CDR3 runs to 11 residues. Germline V lookup: CDR1 SEHNR, CDR2 FQNEAQ (reference sequence). The CDR3 sequence is CASSPLYEQYF. CDR3 sequence (DNA): TGTGCCAGCAGCCCTCTCTACGAGCAGTACTTC.

This clone was detected once. The DNA for the CDR3 is TGTGCCAGTAGTCAGGAGGCGGGGGCGAGCTCCTACGAGCAGTACTTC. The encoded protein is CASSQEAGASSYEQYF. V usage is TRBV19 and J usage is TRBJ2-7; D might be TRBD2 (7 bases). Germline assignment: CDR1 LNHDA and CDR2 SQIVND (reference sequence). V lost 5 bases to trimming and J lost 0 bases, with 17 bases between them. This CDR3 comprises 16 residues.

The gene calls are TRBV5-1 and TRBJ1-4; D is uncertain. The CDR3 spans 15 residues. V lost 0 bases to trimming and J lost 4 bases, with 10 bases between them. The V gene's germline CDR1 is SGHRS and CDR2 YFSETQ. The CDR3 DNA sequence: TGCGCCAGCAGCTTGGCTTCCGGGTTTAATGAAAAACTGTTTTTT. Its translation is CASSLASGFNEKLFF.

The chain joins TRBV4-2 to TRBJ2-5; 8 positions match TRBD2. This CDR3 contains 14 residues. Germline lookup yields CDR1 LGHNA and CDR2 YNFKEQ. The V segment lost 4 bases and the J segment 5 bases; nucleotides outside the gene matches: 6. Written as DNA, the CDR3 is TGTGCCAGCAGCCCCGGGGGGGCCGGGGAGACCCAGTACTTC. This translates into CASSPGGAGETQYF.

In this sample, this clone turned up once. The rearrangement joins TRBV6-2 or TRBV6-3 to TRBJ1-5; the D is unclear. Trimming took 6 bases from V and 7 from J, leaving 22 bases between them. The CDR3 is made up of 16 amino acids. Germline V gives CDR1 MNHEY, CDR2 SVGEGT. As DNA, the CDR3 is TGTGCCAGCAGCCCACCGGCAGAGAACCCCAGGCAGCCCCAGCATTTT. Translated: CASSPPAENPRQPQHF.

The V gene is TRBV4-1, the J gene TRBJ1-4; D gene ambiguous. The germline V gene has CDR1 MGHRA and CDR2 YSYEKL. This CDR3 is 16 amino acids long. V dropped 1 base and J dropped 0 bases, with 9 bases sitting between them. Here the CDR3 DNA reads TGCGCCAGCAGCCAAGCTCCCTTCGCAACTAATGAAAAACTGTTTTTT. Amino acid sequence: CASSQAPFATNEKLFF.

This chain links TRBV11-3 with TRBJ2-7; the D gene is possibly TRBD2 (6 bases). With 1 base removed from V and 2 bases from J, the gap between germline ends came to 6 bases. The CDR3 runs to 13 residues. Germline CDR1 reads SGHNT; CDR2 reads YENEEA. CDR3 bases: TGTGCCAGCAGCTTAGGCGGGACCTACGAGCAGTACTTC. Translation: CASSLGGTYEQYF.

The chain carries TRBV5-5 and TRBJ1-4; 9 nucleotides agree with TRBD1. CDR3 size: 14 residues. Trimming at V came to 2 bases and at J to 6 bases, leaving 2 bases not matched to a gene. Per the germline V gene, CDR1 is SGHKS and CDR2 is YYEKEE (reference sequence). The CDR3 protein is CASSFWTGDEKLFF. The DNA of the CDR3 is TGTGCCAGCAGCTTTTGGACAGGGGATGAAAAACTGTTTTTT.

This chain joins TRBV5-4 and TRBJ2-3; D unclear. The CDR3 has 14 amino acids. Germline V CDR1 and CDR2: SGHNT, YYREEE (reference sequence). The V and J ends lost 0 bases and 2 bases respectively, with 7 bases between them. The CDR3 nucleotides read TGTGCCAGCAGCTTGGCCGAGGTCACAGATACGCAGTATTTT. This encodes CASSLAEVTDTQYF.

The V and J genes are TRBV19 and TRBJ1-1; TRBD1 aligns across 8 bases. The CDR3 is made up of 14 amino acids. V lost 3 bases to trimming and J lost 5 bases; unmatched junction nucleotides: 5. Germline lookup yields CDR1 LNHDA and CDR2 SQIVND (reference sequence). CDR3 nucleotide sequence: TGTGCCAGTAGTATTAGGACAGGGATAACTGAAGCTTTCTTT. Translated: CASSIRTGITEAFF.

The V gene is TRBV20-1, the J gene TRBJ1-6; 10 bases are a match to TRBD1. The junction had 6 bases not matched to a gene; V was cut back by 3 bases and J by 7 bases. The CDR3 runs 15 residues. CDR1 is DFQATT and CDR2 is SNEGSKA in the germline V gene (reference sequence). The CDR3 sequence: CSASEMGQGNSPLHF. CDR3 in DNA: TGCAGTGCTAGTGAGATGGGACAGGGGAATTCACCCCTCCACTTT.

This chain links TRBV30 with TRBJ2-2; TRBD2 matches 14 bases. CDR1 is GTSNPN and CDR2 is SVGIG in the germline V gene (reference sequence). J lost 5 bases, V lost 2 bases, and 13 bases had no gene match. CDR3 length: 19 amino acids. Here the CDR3 DNA reads TGTGCCTGGAGTTCCGGGACTAGCGGGGGCGCCTCGTGGACCGGGGAGCTGTTTTTT. Translating it yields CAWSSGTSGGASWTGELFF.

This clone was counted a single time. The gene calls are TRBV7-9 and TRBJ1-1; no firm D call. V was pared by 5 bases and J by 11 bases, with 15 bases between. CDR1 SEHNR and CDR2 FQNEAQ come from the germline V gene (reference sequence). This CDR3 has 12 amino acids. The CDR3 DNA is TGTGCCAGCAGCCCCCCCTGGCCGAGGGCTTTCTTT. As protein: CASSPPWPRAFF.

This clone was seen a single time. The V call is TRBV3-1 (or the pseudogene TRBV3-2), the J call TRBJ1-2; 8 bases align to TRBD1. Germline V gives CDR1 LGHDT, CDR2 YNNKEL (reference sequence). V dropped 3 bases and J dropped 3; count of bases not matched to a gene: 3. CDR3 length: 14 residues. The CDR3 DNA follows: TGTGCCAGCAGCCAGGCAGGGGGCTACTATGGCTACACCTTC. Amino acid sequence: CASSQAGGYYGYTF.

The V gene is TRBV20-1, the J gene TRBJ2-1; D remains unclear. The V and J ends lost 6 bases and 7 bases respectively, with 10 bases between them. Germline lookup yields CDR1 DFQATT and CDR2 SNEGSKA (reference sequence). There are 11 residues in the CDR3. CDR3 sequence reads: CSAFRGNEQFF. In nucleotides, the CDR3 is TGCAGTGCGTTTAGAGGAAATGAGCAGTTCTTC.

Notes on this clone: This sample includes further DNA sequences coding for the same CDR3. This CDR3 is CASSIRGANYGYTF. The CDR3 nucleotides read TGTGCCAGTAGTATCAGGGGAGCTAACTATGGCTACACCTTC. The rearrangement links TRBV19 to TRBJ1-2; maybe TRBD1 (6 bases). The CDR3 consists of 14 residues. Germline V gene data show CDR1 as LNHDA and CDR2 as SQIVND (reference sequence). The V gene lost 3 bases and the J gene lost 0 bases, with 8 bases spanning the gap. The full variable domain, completed using reference TRBV19 and TRBJ1-2, is DGGITQSPKYLFRKEGQNVTLSCEQNLNHDAMYWYRQDPGQGLRLIYYSQIVNDFQKGDIAEGYSVSREKKESFPLTVTSAQKNPTAFYLCASSIRGANYGYTFGSGTRLTVV.

The chain is built from TRBV18 and TRBJ2-7, with D possibly being TRBD1 (5 bases). Looked up from germline, CDR1 is KGHSH and CDR2 is LQKENI. Trimming shortened V by 3 bases and J by 3 bases, and 15 bases separated the two germline ends. The length of the CDR3 is 15 residues. CDR3 amino acids: CASSPSVAGNYEQYF. As DNA, the CDR3 is TGTGCCAGCTCACCTAGTGTAGCAGGGAACTACGAGCAGTACTTC.